This T cell receptor (beta chain) was sequenced for a study of blood T cell repertoires in COVID-19 (TCRdb year 2020). As for the study more broadly: Samples covering the acute and convalescent phases of COVID-19 were provided by collaborators in the United States, Italy and Spain. The samples were drawn from the first 160 participants of the ongoing ImmuneRACE study and from 950 to 1,500 subjects provided by 6 global collaborators. Where HLA class I and class II types were available, the types were taken from metadata supplied by the sample provider, not from assay-based typing. The prospective study material was composed of cDNA or gDNA derived from T cells, B-cell-depleted T cells, or PBMCs. The repertoires were made available in a free public database intended to serve as a resource for research on the immune response to SARS-CoV-2. Nearly every sample came with metadata listing a de-identified subject ID, COVID-19 status, age in years and sex. Deeply sampled blood TCRbeta repertoires from subjects exposed to, actively infected with, or recovered from COVID-19 were included in the dataset. Here is what the overall study found, with its caveats: The quantity of clinical and demographic metadata differed by source and by participant and was supplied without curation.

This clone was seen a few times. Its antigen is not yet known. The input lacks base qualities; no much larger clone sits a single base away. One collaborating source in Seattle enrolled patients during active infection and followed them longitudinally through the course of disease. Whole blood was collected in K2EDTA tubes by collaborating institutions according to the institutions' own protocols. For TCRbeta analysis, collaborator samples were shipped as frozen whole blood, as isolated PBMCs, or as DNA extracted from either sample type. TCRbeta CDR3 regions were amplified from genomic DNA using the immunoSEQ Assay, a bias-controlled multiplex PCR. In the original analysis: Within the assay, amplification of reference gene primers was used to estimate how many nucleated cells each sample contained. To quantify the absolute abundance of each unique TCRbeta CDR3 rearrangement, sequence reads were collapsed and filtered. Productive Simpson clonality was computed per sample as the square root of Simpson's diversity index over productive rearrangements. TCRdb took this table from immuneACCESS and kept in-frame rearrangements with V and J called. Such tables lack part of the clones; where checked against another copy, unresolved V genes explain under half of the gap, and the rest is unexplained. The V and J calls and clone size were taken over from that table, and D and trimming were inferred from the DNA. A total of about 350,000 clones appear in this sample, less than 90% of them only once. The ten largest clones take up less than 9% of the sample.

V sheds 4 bases and J sheds 0 bases, leaving 15 bases between their ends. Reading from cysteine to phenylalanine, the CDR3 counts 16 amino acids. This entry keeps only the CDR3 DNA: 48 bases, framed from base 1. Reading the germline V gene gives CDR1 MNHNS and CDR2 SASEGT. Input material: peripheral blood. This sequence originates from a woman in her fifties or sixties with COVID-19, enrolled during active disease. This receptor chain uses TRBV6-1 and TRBJ1-1; no confident D gene assignment can be made. The CDR3 reads as follows: CASSGREIGLNTEAFF. The DNA sequence is TGTGCCAGCAGTGGCCGAGAGATTGGGCTGAACACTGAAGCTTTCTTT.